This T cell receptor beta chain was identified in a study of shared clonotypes between healthy human individuals. Study results and caveats: Rarefaction showed sorted-subset sequencing was incomplete despite large depth.

Assay used: immunoSEQ multiplex PCR; TCRdb lists only in-frame clones, some missing. The sample yields about 680,000 clones, approximately 75% seen once. A note on this clone: The antigen is not known.

The source is a woman aged 25 to 45 in good health. The sample comprised memory CD4+ T cells sorted from blood. The subset: CD45RA-negative fraction.

The CDR3 sequence is CAISDALAGASQYF. The CDR3 DNA is TGTGCCATCAGTGATGCTCTAGCGGGAGCCTCGCAGTATTTT. The chain employs TRBV10-3 and TRBJ2-3, with 10 bases matching TRBD2. The CDR3 has 14 amino acids. In germline, CDR1 is ENHRY, CDR2 SYGVKD. V shed 3 bases and J 10 bases; nucleotides not matched to a gene: 7.